One T cell receptor (beta chain) is described in this entry. With V trimmed by 0 bases and J by 3 bases, 7 bases remained unmatched. The germline gives CDR1 GTSNPN, CDR2 SVGIG (reference sequence). The CDR3 spans 15 residues. The repertoire was sequenced with immunoSEQ multiplex PCR; TCRdb's copy has only in-frame clones and lacks some. The sample shows about 260,000 clones, about 90% of them seen only once. This entry belongs to a study of blood T cell repertoires in COVID-19. Sequences were obtained from peripheral blood. This chain uses TRBV30 with TRBJ1-1, with 7 bases aligning to TRBD1. This TCR came from a woman in her 40s with acute or convalescent COVID-19. The CDR3 is CAWSVPGRGDTEAFF. The CDR3 coding sequence is TGTGCCTGGAGTGTACCGGGCAGGGGGGACACTGAAGCTTTCTTT. Together with reference TRBV30 and TRBJ1-1, the CDR3 gives the full variable domain: SQTIHQWPATLVQPVGSPLSLECTVEGTSNPNLYWYRQAAGRGLQLLFYSVGIGQISSEVPQNLSASRPQDRQFILSSKKLLLSDSGFYLCAWSVPGRGDTEAFFGQGTRLTVV.